Each of the 18 T cell receptor beta chains below was sequenced from the same sample in a study of technical replicates of blood from a handful of donors. Generated by immunoSEQ multiplex PCR, the TCRdb table keeps only in-frame clones and is missing some. The table has 75,000 to 90,000 clones, approximately 96% seen once. Sample: T cells isolated from PBMCs. The source of these receptors is a human donor in good health.

A few counts support this clone. The CDR3 DNA follows: TGTGCCAGCAGGGTACTAGCGGGAACAGATACGCAGTATTTT. It yields the protein CASRVLAGTDTQYF. This chain joins TRBV27 and TRBJ2-3, with TRBD2 matching 10 bases. After removal of 6 bases from V and 3 bases from J, the junction contained 3 bases not matched to a gene. The CDR3 is 14 residues long. Germline V gene data show CDR1 as MNHEY and CDR2 as SMNVEV (reference sequence).

This clone came up once. The chain joins TRBV11-2 to TRBJ2-3, with D uncertain. Germline CDR1 is SGHAT and CDR2 is FQNNGV. The CDR3 covers 13 residues. The V gene lost 5 bases and the J gene lost 6 bases, with 12 bases spanning the gap. CDR3 coding DNA: TGTGCCAGCAGCGCCATATACATCGATACGCAGTATTTT. Amino acids: CASSAIYIDTQYF.

This sequence joins TRBV27 and TRBJ2-7; no definite D call. Germline V gene sequence: CDR1 MNHEY, CDR2 SMNVEV (reference sequence). The CDR3 contains 13 residues. Deletions cut 7 bases from V and 3 bases from J, with 13 bases between. Here the CDR3 reads CASTFSAGYEQYF. CDR3 DNA sequence: TGTGCCAGCACTTTCTCGGCAGGCTACGAGCAGTACTTC.

This clone was recorded only once. This same CDR3 is encoded by further DNA sequences in the sample. The chain has TRBV7-2 and TRBJ2-3; 10 bases fit TRBD2. Germline-derived CDR1 and CDR2 are SGHTA and FQGNSA. After removal of 2 bases from V and 1 base from J, the junction contained 3 bases not matched to a gene. CDR3 length: 16 amino acids. The CDR3 spells CASSLRLAGGTDTQYF. In DNA form, the CDR3 reads TGTGCCAGCAGCTTACGGCTAGCGGGAGGCACAGATACGCAGTATTTT.

The rearrangement uses TRBV7-6 and TRBJ1-4; D call uncertain. Germline V lookup: CDR1 SGHVS, CDR2 FNYEAQ. The CDR3 contains 16 residues. V shed 1 base and J shed 8 bases, with 17 bases lying between them. CDR3 region: CASSLVSGIVEEKLFF. Written as DNA, the CDR3 is TGTGCCAGCAGCTTAGTATCGGGGATTGTGGAAGAAAAACTGTTTTTT.

The chain joins TRBV19 to TRBJ1-3; D uncertain. CDR1 LNHDA and CDR2 SQIVND come from the germline V gene (reference sequence). The CDR3 length is 13 residues. Trimming pared 8 bases from V and 0 bases from J, leaving 8 bases between. The CDR3 reads CASVGLSGNTIYF. The CDR3 DNA reads as TGTGCCAGTGTTGGCCTCTCTGGAAACACCATATATTTT.

This chain connects TRBV28 to TRBJ1-2; D gene ambiguous. CDR3 length: 12 residues. V gave up 5 bases and J gave up 8 bases, with 12 bases separating them. The germline V gene encodes CDR1 MDHEN and CDR2 SYDVKM. For the CDR3, the DNA is TGTGCCAGCAGTCAATTCCCCCTAGGCTACACCTTC. It codes for CASSQFPLGYTF.

The chain recombines TRBV27 with TRBJ2-7; 8 nucleotides match TRBD1. V dropped 6 bases and J dropped 4; count of bases not matched to a gene: 5. The CDR3 has 13 residues. Per germline, CDR1 MNHEY and CDR2 SMNVEV (reference sequence). The CDR3 loop reads CASSFGQGYEQYF. CDR3 in DNA: TGTGCCAGCAGCTTTGGACAGGGATACGAGCAGTACTTC.

This rearrangement joins TRBV30 to TRBJ2-7, with TRBD1 matching 10 bases. The CDR3 has 13 amino acids. CDR1 is GTSNPN and CDR2 is SVGIG in the germline V gene (reference sequence). J lost 3 bases, V lost 2 bases, and 1 base had no gene match. Here the CDR3 reads CAWSRTGGYEQYF. CDR3 coding DNA: TGTGCCTGGAGTCGGACAGGGGGCTACGAGCAGTACTTC.

A few counts support this clone. The CDR3 protein is CSVDTLGGQGFQGYTF. CDR3 nucleotide sequence: TGCAGCGTTGATACGTTAGGGGGACAGGGGTTTCAAGGCTACACCTTC. The chain recombines TRBV29-1 with TRBJ1-2, with TRBD1 identical over 10 bases. Germline V CDR1 and CDR2: SQVTM, ANQGSEA. The V gene end was trimmed by 3 bases and the J gene end by 8 bases; junction bases not matched to a gene: 15. The CDR3 runs to 16 residues.

This clone was seen just once. The chain couples TRBV5-1 to TRBJ2-1; 14 bases fit TRBD2. The CDR3 contains 17 residues. Germline V gene lookup returns CDR1 SGHRS and CDR2 YFSETQ. The trim removed 4 bases at V and 7 bases at J, leaving 10 bases unmatched. CDR3 residues: CASSRGRGLAGENEQFF. The CDR3 region has the DNA TGCGCCAGCAGCCGTGGTAGGGGACTAGCGGGAGAAAATGAGCAGTTCTTC.

The chain recombines TRBV19 with TRBJ2-2; D perhaps matches TRBD2 (6 bases). The germline CDR1 and CDR2 sequences are LNHDA and SQIVND (reference sequence). The CDR3 runs to 14 residues. V was pared by 5 bases and J by 1 base, with 8 bases between. CDR3 in amino acids: CASSGTGNTGELFF. In DNA, the CDR3 is TGTGCCAGTAGTGGGACTGGGAACACCGGGGAGCTGTTTTTT.

The chain recombines TRBV4-1 with TRBJ2-3; the match to TRBD2 covers 7 bases. The CDR3 is made up of 17 amino acids. Trimming cost V 1 base and J 2 bases; bases outside gene matches: 9. The germline gives CDR1 MGHRA, CDR2 YSYEKL. The CDR3 sequence is CASSQVELARYTDTQYF. The DNA for the CDR3 is TGCGCCAGCAGCCAAGTGGAACTAGCGCGATACACAGATACGCAGTATTTT.

V gene TRBV6-4 combines with J gene TRBJ2-1; 8 positions match TRBD2. Germline CDR1 and CDR2: MRHNA and SNTAGT. V shed 3 bases, J shed 6 bases, and the junction held 7 bases outside the gene matches. CDR3 length: 15 amino acids. CDR3 in DNA: TGTGCCAGCAGTGAGGTAGCGGGAACATTCAATGAGCAGTTCTTC. Encoded protein: CASSEVAGTFNEQFF.

The V gene is TRBV7-7, the J gene TRBJ2-5; the D gene is possibly TRBD1 (5 bases). Trimming removed 1 base at V and 5 bases at J, with 11 bases between. The CDR3 totals 14 residues. CDR1 and CDR2 from the germline V gene are SSHAT and FNYEAQ (reference sequence). CDR3 in amino acids: CASSLGSRAETQYF. The DNA of the CDR3 is TGTGCCAGCAGCTTAGGTTCCAGGGCCGAGACCCAGTACTTC.

V is TRBV28 and J is TRBJ2-1; 7 bases map to TRBD1. The CDR3 has 16 amino acids. Trimming cost V 6 bases and J 0 bases; bases outside gene matches: 8. CDR1 is MDHEN, CDR2 SYDVKM, per germline. The DNA for the CDR3 is TGTGCCAGCAGAGGTCCGGGACAGAGCTCCTACAATGAGCAGTTCTTC. Translating it yields CASRGPGQSSYNEQFF.

The V and J genes are TRBV7-2 and TRBJ2-3, with D possibly TRBD1 on 6 matching bases. Germline CDR1 SGHTA, CDR2 FQGNSA. CDR3 length equals 15 residues. V lost 1 base and J lost 2, with 10 bases in between. This CDR3 is CASSLEGQLTDTQYF. Written as DNA, the CDR3 is TGTGCCAGCAGCTTAGAGGGACAACTCACAGATACGCAGTATTTT.

The V gene is TRBV7-3, the J gene TRBJ2-2; perhaps TRBD1 as D (5 bases). V shed 0 bases and J shed 6 bases, with 17 bases lying between them. The CDR3 is made up of 17 amino acids. Germline lookup yields CDR1 SGHTA and CDR2 FQGTGA. Written as DNA, the CDR3 is TGTGCCAGCAGCTTAACCGGCCAGGGTGGTGGAGCCGGGGAGCTGTTTTTT. It yields the protein CASSLTGQGGGAGELFF.